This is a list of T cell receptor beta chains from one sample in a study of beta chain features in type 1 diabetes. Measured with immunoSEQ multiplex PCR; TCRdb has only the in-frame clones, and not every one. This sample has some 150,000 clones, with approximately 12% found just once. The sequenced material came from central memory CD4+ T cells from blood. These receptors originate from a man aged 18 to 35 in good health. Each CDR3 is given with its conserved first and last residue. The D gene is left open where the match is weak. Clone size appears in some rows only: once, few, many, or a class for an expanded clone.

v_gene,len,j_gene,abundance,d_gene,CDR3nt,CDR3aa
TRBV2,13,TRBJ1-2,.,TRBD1,TGTGCCAGCAGGGGCAGGGGGATATATGGCTACACCTTC,CASRGRGIYGYTF
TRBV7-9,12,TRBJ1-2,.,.,TGTGCCAGCAGCTTAGCCAAGGATGGCTACACCTTC,CASSLAKDGYTF
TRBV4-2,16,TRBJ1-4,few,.,TGTGCCAGCAGCCAAGATTTGACCGCAGGGAGTGAAAAACTGTTTTTT,CASSQDLTAGSEKLFF
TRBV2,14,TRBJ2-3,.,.,TGTGCCAGCAGTGATTGGGGAGGCACAGATACGCAGTATTTT,CASSDWGGTDTQYF
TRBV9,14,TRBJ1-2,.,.,TGTGCCAGCAGTCTGTCACAGGCAAACTATGGCTACACCTTC,CASSLSQANYGYTF
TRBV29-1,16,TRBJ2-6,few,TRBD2,TGCAGCGTTTTAGCGGGGAAAAGCTCTGGGGCCAACGTCCTGACTTTC,CSVLAGKSSGANVLTF
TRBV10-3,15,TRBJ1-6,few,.,TGTGCCATCAGCCCGGACACCGGTAGGAATTCACCCCTCCACTTT,CAISPDTGRNSPLHF
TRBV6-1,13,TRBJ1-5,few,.,TGTGCCAGCAGTGTAACGAGCGATCAGCCCCAGCATTTT,CASSVTSDQPQHF
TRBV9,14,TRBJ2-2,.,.,TGTGCCAGCAGCGTAGTTTGGAACACCGGGGAGCTGTTTTTT,CASSVVWNTGELFF
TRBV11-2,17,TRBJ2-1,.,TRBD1,TGTGCCAGCAGCTCCCGGGACAGTACTTTCTCCTACAATGAGCAGTTCTTC,CASSSRDSTFSYNEQFF
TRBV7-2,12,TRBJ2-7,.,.,TGTGCCAGCAGCAGGGTACGGGACGAGCAGTACTTC,CASSRVRDEQYF
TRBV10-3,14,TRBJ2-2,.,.,TGTGCCATCAAAAGGGCAGGGGACACCGGGGAGCTGTTTTTT,CAIKRAGDTGELFF
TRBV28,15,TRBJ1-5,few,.,TGTGCCAGCAGTTCCCCCCAAGAGGGCAATCAGCCCCAGCATTTT,CASSSPQEGNQPQHF
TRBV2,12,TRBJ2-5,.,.,TGTGCCAGCAGTGAGGTTGTGGGGACCCAGTACTTC,CASSEVVGTQYF
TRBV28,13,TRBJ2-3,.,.,TGTGCCAGCAGGCGACAGGGCACAGATACGCAGTATTTT,CASRRQGTDTQYF
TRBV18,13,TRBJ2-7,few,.,TGTGCCAGCTCACCCGCACAATCCTACGAGCAGTACTTC,CASSPAQSYEQYF
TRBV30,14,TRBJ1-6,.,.,TGTGCCTGGAGTATTGTCCCCTATAATTCACCCCTCCACTTT,CAWSIVPYNSPLHF
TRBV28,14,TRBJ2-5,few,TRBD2,TGTGCCAGCACCCCGCCGCGGGGGAAAGAGACCCAGTACTTC,CASTPPRGKETQYF
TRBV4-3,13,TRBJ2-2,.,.,TGCGCCAGCAGCCAGACGAACACCGGGGAGCTGTTTTTT,CASSQTNTGELFF